These 29 T cell receptor beta chains originate from one sample sequenced in a study of T cells in Graves' hyperthyroidism and ophthalmopathy. It was RNA transcripts that yielded the amplified TCR beta CDR3 regions. The HTBI set primed first-round TCR CDR3 RT-PCR. Via MiXCR, TCRdb re-called the multiplex PCR reads, giving one row per CDR3 protein. This table has around 690,000 distinct CDR3 sequences, less than 25% appearing once. Specimen: blood. Receptor source: a man aged 30 to 39 with Graves' ophthalmopathy.

A few counts support this clonotype. This chain links TRBV5-6 with TRBJ2-1; 12 nucleotides line up with TRBD2. CDR3 length equals 16 residues. Unmatched junction bases numbered 8, after V lost 4 bases and J lost 6 bases. Germline V gene sequence: CDR1 SGHDT, CDR2 YYEEEE. The CDR3 here is CASSGGLAGFVNEQFF. In DNA form, the CDR3 reads TGTGCCAGCAGCGGCGGACTAGCGGGATTCGTCAATGAGCAGTTCTTC.

There are many counts of this clonotype. The chain recombines TRBV11-1 with TRBJ2-5, with D perhaps TRBD1 (5 bases). Trimming left V 2 bases short and J 4 bases short, with 14 bases between. Germline values: CDR1 SGHAT, CDR2 FQDESV (reference sequence). The CDR3 totals 15 residues. This CDR3 is CASSLQGARGETQYF. CDR3 bases: TGTGCCAGCAGCTTACAAGGGGCGAGAGGAGAGACCCAGTACTTC.

This clonotype occurred a few times. The V call is TRBV6-1, the J call TRBJ2-1, with TRBD1 identical over 8 bases. The trim removed 2 bases at V and 2 bases at J, leaving 5 bases unmatched. Germline V gene sequence: CDR1 MNHNS, CDR2 SASEGT. The CDR3 runs 16 residues. The CDR3 DNA follows: TGTGCCAGCAGTGAAAGATTGGGACAGGCCTACAATGAGCAGTTCTTC. This translates into CASSERLGQAYNEQFF.

The chain joins TRBV2 to TRBJ2-1, with 9 positions matching TRBD2. Germline loops: CDR1 SNHLY, CDR2 FYNNEI. Unmatched junction bases numbered 6, after V lost 4 bases and J lost 8 bases. CDR3 length equals 14 residues. CDR3 sequence (DNA): TGTGCCAGCAGTGGCGGGAGGGCCATCGATGAGCAGTTCTTC. This sequence encodes CASSGGRAIDEQFF.

This clonotype was observed a handful of times. This chain joins TRBV6-1 and TRBJ2-2; D gene unclear. CDR1 and CDR2 from the germline V gene are MNHNS and SASEGT. This CDR3 is built from 12 residues. V lost 5 bases and J lost 7, with 8 bases in between. CDR3 bases: TGTGCCAGCAGTCCTAAGGACGGGGAGCTGTTTTTT. It is translated as CASSPKDGELFF.

This clonotype was seen a few times. The V call is TRBV28, the J call TRBJ2-7, with 8 bases aligning to TRBD1. Germline CDR1 is MDHEN and CDR2 is SYDVKM. This CDR3 has 16 residues. Losses at the gene ends were 5 bases for V and 1 base for J; bases not matched to a gene: 10. The CDR3 nucleotides read TGTGCCAGCAGTCCCATTCAGGGACAGGAATCCTACGAGCAGTACTTC. The encoded protein is CASSPIQGQESYEQYF.

The V call is TRBV5-1, the J call TRBJ1-1; TRBD1 is a possible D gene (6 bases). The CDR3 spans 15 residues. Germline lookup yields CDR1 SGHRS and CDR2 YFSETQ. Trimming shortened V by 0 bases and J by 3 bases, and 12 bases separated the two germline ends. In nucleotides, the CDR3 is TGCGCCAGCAGCTTGGTCGGGGGCGGGTACACTGAAGCTTTCTTT. Amino acids: CASSLVGGGYTEAFF.

This clonotype was picked up many times. The rearrangement uses TRBV30 and TRBJ1-6; D is perhaps TRBD1 (5 bases). Germline CDR1 GTSNPN, CDR2 SVGIG (reference sequence). CDR3 size: 14 residues. V dropped 4 bases and J dropped 7 bases, with 14 bases sitting between them. Here the CDR3 reads CAWTSGMANSPLHF. DNA of the CDR3: TGTGCCTGGACGTCAGGGATGGCGAATTCACCCCTCCACTTT.

This clonotype was observed many times. The chain carries TRBV3-1 and TRBJ2-3, with D hard to call. The germline V gene has CDR1 LGHDT and CDR2 YNNKEL (reference sequence). V was cut by 0 bases and J by 0 bases, with 10 bases left in between. The CDR3 covers 16 residues. CDR3 residues: CASSQDLSDSTDTQYF. CDR3 nucleotides: TGTGCCAGCAGCCAAGATCTTTCGGACAGCACAGATACGCAGTATTTT.

This clonotype occurred a few times. The chain combines TRBV4-2 with TRBJ2-1; 7 positions agree with TRBD1. After removal of 0 bases from V and 9 bases from J, the junction contained 11 bases not matched to a gene. The CDR3 is 16 residues long. CDR1 is LGHNA and CDR2 is YNFKEQ in the germline V gene. The DNA for the CDR3 is TGTGCCAGCAGCCAAGAGGGGGCCACAGGGGATGGTGAGCAGTTCTTC. Translated: CASSQEGATGDGEQFF.

This clonotype turned up a few times. V usage is TRBV20-1 and J usage is TRBJ2-1, with 9 nucleotides matching TRBD2. CDR1 and CDR2 from the germline V gene are DFQATT and SNEGSKA (reference sequence). V dropped 5 bases and J dropped 3; count of bases not matched to a gene: 20. CDR3 length: 19 residues. CDR3 region: CSAPSPSGIRIRNYNEQFF. CDR3 DNA sequence: TGCAGTGCTCCAAGCCCTAGCGGGATAAGAATTAGAAACTACAATGAGCAGTTCTTC.

In its sample, this clonotype was seen many times. The CDR3 sequence is CSVSDRGNSPLHF. CDR3 bases: TGCAGTGTTTCAGACAGGGGGAATTCACCCCTCCACTTT. The chain links TRBV20-1 to TRBJ1-6, with TRBD1 matching 9 bases. The CDR3 contains 13 residues. Germline V gene sequence: CDR1 DFQATT, CDR2 SNEGSKA (reference sequence). V lost 7 bases and J lost 7; bases outside the gene matches: 5.

Many counts were recorded for this clonotype. The chain recombines TRBV28 with TRBJ2-1, with D maybe TRBD2 (5 bases). Germline loops: CDR1 MDHEN, CDR2 SYDVKM. The CDR3 consists of 17 residues. Trimming took 7 bases from V and 0 from J, leaving 19 bases between them. CDR3 residues: CASNDYRTGASYNEQFF. CDR3 in DNA: TGTGCCAGCAATGATTATCGGACTGGAGCCTCCTACAATGAGCAGTTCTTC.

This rearrangement joins TRBV6-1 to TRBJ1-1; no clear D gene. There are 13 residues in the CDR3. Trimming took 5 bases from V and 5 from J, leaving 12 bases between them. Germline V gene lookup returns CDR1 MNHNS and CDR2 SASEGT. CDR3 DNA: TGTGCCAGCAGTTCTCGTTTAGGTACTGAAGCTTTCTTT. Its translation: CASSSRLGTEAFF.

In this sample, this clonotype turned up a few times. The chain couples TRBV5-1 to TRBJ2-1; D may be TRBD2 (6 bases). Germline-derived CDR1 and CDR2 are SGHRS and YFSETQ. The CDR3 totals 14 residues. V was trimmed by 1 base and J by 5 bases, leaving 10 bases between them. The CDR3 protein is CASSLRTTDNEQFF. As DNA, the CDR3 is TGCGCCAGCAGCTTGAGGACTACCGACAATGAGCAGTTCTTC.

This clonotype appeared many times. V and J are TRBV3-1 and TRBJ1-6; D remains ambiguous. V was cut by 1 base and J by 13 bases, with 5 bases left in between. The CDR3 length is 11 residues. Looked up from germline, CDR1 is LGHDT and CDR2 is YNNKEL (reference sequence). The CDR3 loop is CASSQGDPLHF. The CDR3 nucleotides read TGTGCCAGCAGCCAAGGAGACCCCCTCCACTTT.

This clonotype was found a few times. The chain couples TRBV10-3 to TRBJ2-1; 11 nucleotides agree with TRBD2. Germline V gives CDR1 ENHRY, CDR2 SYGVKD. Losses at the gene ends were 2 bases for V and 4 bases for J; bases not matched to a gene: 4. CDR3 length: 16 residues. The CDR3: CAISEGTSGGYNEQFF. CDR3 DNA sequence: TGTGCCATCAGTGAGGGGACTAGCGGTGGTTACAATGAGCAGTTCTTC.

This clonotype has ten or more counts. The V call is TRBV20-1, the J call TRBJ2-3, with TRBD2 matching 7 bases. CDR1 and CDR2 (germline): DFQATT, SNEGSKA (reference sequence). V dropped 5 bases and J dropped 2; count of bases not matched to a gene: 19. This CDR3 has 18 residues. In DNA form, the CDR3 reads TGCAGTGCTGGATTCTGGATTACTAGCGAGCACCTCACAGATACGCAGTATTTT. Its translation is CSAGFWITSEHLTDTQYF.

This clonotype turned up a few times. The chain has TRBV5-8 and TRBJ2-1; D is ambiguous. CDR1 and CDR2 from the germline V gene are SGHTS and YDEGEE. V lost 0 bases and J 1 base, leaving 11 bases between the germline ends. CDR3 length: 16 residues. The CDR3, as DNA: TGTGCCAGCAGCTTGGGTGGTACCGGGTCCTACAATGAGCAGTTCTTC. Encoded protein: CASSLGGTGSYNEQFF. Full variable domain (rest looked up from reference TRBV5-8 and TRBJ2-1): EAGVTQSPTHLIKTRGQQATLRCSPISGHTSVYWYQQALGLGLQFLLWYDEGEERNRGNFPPRFSGRQFPNYSSELNVNALELEDSALYLCASSLGGTGSYNEQFFGPGTRLTVL.

This clonotype has more than one count but fewer than ten. This chain uses TRBV12-3 or TRBV12-4 with TRBJ1-4, with a tentative D call TRBD1 (5 bases). Trimming shortened V by 9 bases and J by 6 bases, and 14 bases separated the two germline ends. The CDR3 has 13 amino acids. CDR3 sequence reads: CASFGGKDEKLFF. In DNA form, the CDR3 reads TGTGCCAGTTTTGGGGGAAAGGATGAAAAACTGTTTTTT.

This clonotype was detected only a few times. The J gene is TRBJ2-1, the V gene TRBV25-1, with D uncertain. Deletions cut 3 bases from V and 9 bases from J, with 6 bases between. This CDR3 is 11 amino acids long. The germline gives CDR1 MGHDK, CDR2 SYGVNS. This CDR3 is CASSDQSEQFF. The CDR3, as DNA: TGTGCCAGCAGTGATCAGAGTGAGCAGTTCTTC.

The rearrangement links TRBV7-9 to TRBJ2-7, with D possibly matching TRBD1 (5 bases). Looked up from germline, CDR1 is SEHNR and CDR2 is FQNEAQ (reference sequence). This CDR3 contains 12 residues. V lost 8 bases and J lost 5, with 13 bases in between. CDR3 residues: CASEGAVNEQYF. The CDR3 bases are TGTGCCAGCGAAGGGGCCGTCAACGAGCAGTACTTC. Drawing the rest from reference TRBV7-9 and TRBJ2-7, the complete variable domain is DTGVSQNPRHKITKRGQNVTFRCDPISEHNRLYWYRQTLGQGPEFLTYFQNEAQLEKSRLLSDRFSAERPKGSFSTLEIQRTEQGDSAMYLCASEGAVNEQYFGPGTRLTVT.

This chain links TRBV12-3 or TRBV12-4 with TRBJ2-1, with 14 bases fitting TRBD2. CDR3 length equals 19 residues. The V gene end was trimmed by 6 bases and the J gene end by 0 bases; junction bases not matched to a gene: 10. CDR3 bases: TGTGCCAGCAGCCAAGGGGGACTAGCGGGAGACCGCTCCTACAATGAGCAGTTCTTC. Protein product: CASSQGGLAGDRSYNEQFF.

This clonotype came up many times. The rearrangement links TRBV7-2 to TRBJ2-7, with a possible D match to TRBD2 (7 bases). The germline CDR1 and CDR2 sequences are SGHTA and FQGNSA. The CDR3 sequence is 11 residues long. Deletions cut 6 bases from V and 10 bases from J, with 13 bases between. CDR3 DNA: TGTGCCAGCAGTCAAGGGGGGGGCCAGTACTTC. It codes for CASSQGGGQYF.

This clonotype was detected many times. One end of the junction is discordant with germline, which a read error may explain. The rearrangement links TRBV5-1 to TRBJ2-1; TRBD2 matches 11 bases. The germline gives CDR1 SGHRS, CDR2 YFSETQ. CDR3 length: 15 residues. This CDR3 reads CASSQGLAVYNEQFF. For the CDR3, the DNA is TGTGCCAGCAGCCAGGGACTAGCGGTTTACAATGAGCAGTTCTTC.

The gene calls are TRBV27 and TRBJ1-2; D may be TRBD1 (5 bases). V lost 2 bases and J lost 2, with 12 bases in between. The CDR3 is 15 amino acids. Germline loops: CDR1 MNHEY, CDR2 SMNVEV (reference sequence). The CDR3 protein is CASSLIGTANYGYTF. For the CDR3, the DNA is TGTGCCAGCAGTTTAATCGGGACTGCCAACTATGGCTACACCTTC.

J is TRBJ1-1 and V is TRBV5-1; no definite D call. V shed 3 bases and J shed 7 bases, with 7 bases lying between them. The V gene's germline CDR1 is SGHRS and CDR2 YFSETQ. This CDR3 spans 11 amino acids. CDR3 DNA sequence: TGCGCCAGCAGCTCAGAAGTTGAAGCTTTCTTT. This translates into CASSSEVEAFF.

This clonotype was counted ten times or more. This rearrangement joins TRBV3-1 to TRBJ2-1; 7 bases are a match to TRBD2. This CDR3 is 14 amino acids long. The germline V gene has CDR1 LGHDT and CDR2 YNNKEL (reference sequence). Unmatched junction bases numbered 5, after V lost 4 bases and J lost 5 bases. CDR3 nucleotides: TGTGCCAGCAGCCGTCGGGGAGGGGACAATGAGCAGTTCTTC. Translated, it gives CASSRRGGDNEQFF.

This clonotype was recorded at least ten times. The chain has TRBV30 and TRBJ2-5; TRBD1 matches 8 bases. Germline assignment: CDR1 GTSNPN and CDR2 SVGIG (reference sequence). This CDR3 contains 13 residues. The trim removed 8 bases at V and 5 bases at J, leaving 10 bases unmatched. CDR3 region: CAGSGGAGETQYF. The CDR3 nucleotides are TGTGCCGGGTCAGGGGGCGCAGGGGAGACCCAGTACTTC. Full variable domain (missing parts from reference TRBV30 and TRBJ2-5): SQTIHQWPATLVQPVGSPLSLECTVEGTSNPNLYWYRQAAGRGLQLLFYSVGIGQISSEVPQNLSASRPQDRQFILSSKKLLLSDSGFYLCAGSGGAGETQYFGPGTRLLVL.